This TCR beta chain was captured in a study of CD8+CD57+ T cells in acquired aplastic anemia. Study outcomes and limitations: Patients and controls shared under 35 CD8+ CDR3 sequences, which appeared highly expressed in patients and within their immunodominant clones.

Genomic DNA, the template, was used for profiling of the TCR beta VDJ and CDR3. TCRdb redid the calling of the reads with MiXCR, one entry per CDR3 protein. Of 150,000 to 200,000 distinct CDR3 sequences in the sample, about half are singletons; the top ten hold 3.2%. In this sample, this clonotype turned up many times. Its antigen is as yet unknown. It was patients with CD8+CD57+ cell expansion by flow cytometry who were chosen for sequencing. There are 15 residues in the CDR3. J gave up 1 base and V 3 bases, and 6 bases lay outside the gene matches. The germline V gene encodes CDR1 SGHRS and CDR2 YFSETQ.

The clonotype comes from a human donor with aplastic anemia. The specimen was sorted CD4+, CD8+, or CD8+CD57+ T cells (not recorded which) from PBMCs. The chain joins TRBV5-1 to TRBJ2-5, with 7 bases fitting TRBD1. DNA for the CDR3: TGCGCCAGCAGCTATACCCAGGGGGTCCAAGAGACCCAGTACTTC. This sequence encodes CASSYTQGVQETQYF.